The rows below give T cell receptor beta chains drawn from one sample of a study of identical twins. Via MiXCR, TCRdb re-called the 5' RACE reads, giving one row per CDR3 protein. The top ten clones hold about 3% of a sample with about 470,000 distinct CDR3 sequences, 20% to 25% of them seen once. These sequences were also reported in another study, on T cells expressing NK-cell markers.

What was sequenced was CD4+ T cells sorted from blood. All receptors come from a woman aged 18-29 years in good health. CDR3s include the opening cysteine and the closing phenylalanine or tryptophan. D genes are given only for firm matches. Only part of the rows carry a size: once, few, many, or a class if the clone is expanded.

TGTGCCAGCAGGCGGGCTAATAACAATGAGCAGTTCTTC,CASRRANNNEQFF,many,TRBV7-2,NA,TRBJ2-1
TGTGCCAGCACCCTGGGAGGGGGCGACACCGGGGAGCTGTTTTTT,CASTLGGGDTGELFF,NA,TRBV12-3/TRBV12-4,NA,TRBJ2-2
TGTGCCAGCAGAAGTACAGGGCTTTCCTATGGCTACACCTTC,CASRSTGLSYGYTF,NA,TRBV12-3/TRBV12-4,NA,TRBJ1-2
TGCGCCAGCAGATCGGGCCCCACCCGAGGCGAGCAGTACTTC,CASRSGPTRGEQYF,NA,TRBV5-1,NA,TRBJ2-7
TGCGCCAGCAGCCCCCTCGCCGGGTACACCATATATTTT,CASSPLAGYTIYF,NA,TRBV4-1,NA,TRBJ1-3
TGTGCCAGCAGCGCAACTAGCGGAGGCAATGAGCAGTTCTTC,CASSATSGGNEQFF,few,TRBV7-2,TRBD2,TRBJ2-1
TGCAGTGCTACGGGATCTAGCACAGATACGCAGTATTTT,CSATGSSTDTQYF,few,TRBV20-1,NA,TRBJ2-3
TGTGCCAGCAGGATCCAGGGCGGGGGCGATGAGCAGTTCTTC,CASRIQGGGDEQFF,NA,TRBV2,NA,TRBJ2-1
TGTGCCTGGAGTGACCTCTCCGGGAGGGGGATTAAAGAAGCTTTCTTT,CAWSDLSGRGIKEAFF,NA,TRBV30,NA,TRBJ1-1
TGCAGTGCTGGGACATGGGGGACCGGGGAGCTGTTTTTT,CSAGTWGTGELFF,few,TRBV20-1,NA,TRBJ2-2
TGTGCCAGCAGTAGCGGAAATACGCAGTATTTT,CASSSGNTQYF,NA,TRBV25-1,NA,TRBJ2-3
TGCAGCGTTGGGACAGACCAAGAGACCCAGTACTTC,CSVGTDQETQYF,NA,TRBV29-1,NA,TRBJ2-5
TGTGCCAGCAGCCCGCAGATGACAGCCAGCAATCAGCCCCAGCATTTT,CASSPQMTASNQPQHF,NA,TRBV7-9,NA,TRBJ1-5
TGTGCCAGCAGTTTTTTATCTTTTGGAAACACCATATATTTT,CASSFLSFGNTIYF,NA,TRBV12-3/TRBV12-4,NA,TRBJ1-3
TGTGCCAGCAGCTTGAGGGGGTGGGGCCCATCAGATACGCAGTATTTT,CASSLRGWGPSDTQYF,NA,TRBV5-6,NA,TRBJ2-3
TGTGCCAGCAGCACCGAGGGGGGGCCCACTGAAGCTTTCTTT,CASSTEGGPTEAFF,NA,TRBV3-1,NA,TRBJ1-1
TGCGCCAGCAGCCAAGTAATGAGTCTAGCGGGTTACTACGAGCAGTACTTC,CASSQVMSLAGYYEQYF,few,TRBV4-1,TRBD2,TRBJ2-7
TGTGCCAGCTCACCTGTTGGGGATGAGACCCAGTACTTC,CASSPVGDETQYF,NA,TRBV18,NA,TRBJ2-5
TGCAGTGCCCCGGGGGGCGACTATGGCTACACCTTC,CSAPGGDYGYTF,NA,TRBV20-1,NA,TRBJ1-2
TGCAGCCTCGCCCGGGGGCCCCAAGAGACCCAGTACTTC,CSLARGPQETQYF,NA,TRBV20-1,NA,TRBJ2-5
TGTGCCAGCACCCTGGGGGGAGCGGGAGATCGCGAGCAGTACTTC,CASTLGGAGDREQYF,few,TRBV12-3/TRBV12-4,TRBD2,TRBJ2-7
TGTGCCAGCATAAGGCAGAGCCAAGAGACCCAGTACTTC,CASIRQSQETQYF,NA,TRBV2,NA,TRBJ2-5
TGTGCCAGCAGTTCGTCGGACGGGGGCTATGGCTACACCTTC,CASSSSDGGYGYTF,few,TRBV28,NA,TRBJ1-2
TGTGCCAGCAGCCAAGGGACGGGCACAAATGAAAAACTGTTTTTT,CASSQGTGTNEKLFF,few,TRBV3-1,NA,TRBJ1-4
TGCAGCGTTGAGTGGGCGGGAAGACCCTACGAGCAGTACTTC,CSVEWAGRPYEQYF,few,TRBV29-1,NA,TRBJ2-7
TGTGCCAGCAGCTTCAGGGCCGCGTCGGGCACCGGGGAGCTGTTTTTT,CASSFRAASGTGELFF,many,TRBV7-9,NA,TRBJ2-2
TGTGCCAGCAGCCCATCTAGCGGGGCAGACACAGATACGCAGTATTTT,CASSPSSGADTDTQYF,NA,TRBV7-6,TRBD2,TRBJ2-3
TGTGCCAGCAGCCAAACGGGAGGGCCTCTCAATGAGCAGTTCTTC,CASSQTGGPLNEQFF,NA,TRBV3-1,TRBD2,TRBJ2-1
TGTGCCATCAGTGATTCGAGACAGGGGGATGGCTACACCTTC,CAISDSRQGDGYTF,few,TRBV10-3,TRBD1,TRBJ1-2
TGTGCCAGCCAATCAGGGGGCATGTTGGAGACCCAGTACTTC,CASQSGGMLETQYF,NA,TRBV28,TRBD1,TRBJ2-5
TGCGCCAGCAGCTTGTCGGCAGCGAACACCGGGGAGCTGTTTTTT,CASSLSAANTGELFF,NA,TRBV5-1,NA,TRBJ2-2
TGTGCCAGCAGTGACGATGGGGGAACAGATACGCAGTATTTT,CASSDDGGTDTQYF,once,TRBV6-4,NA,TRBJ2-3
TGCAGTGCTAGGGAGGGGCTATCGAAAGAGACCCAGTACTTC,CSAREGLSKETQYF,few,TRBV20-1,NA,TRBJ2-5
TGTGCCAGCAGTTTAGGACCCCCGGCCGAGCAGTACTTC,CASSLGPPAEQYF,few,TRBV12-3/TRBV12-4,NA,TRBJ2-7
TGTGCCAGCAGCTTAGAAGGTTGGAGCTATAGCAATCAGCCCCAGCATTTT,CASSLEGWSYSNQPQHF,few,TRBV7-8,NA,TRBJ1-5
TGTGCCAGCAGTCAGGCCAATAGTCCCCCTAGCACAGATACGCAGTATTTT,CASSQANSPPSTDTQYF,NA,TRBV6-1,NA,TRBJ2-3
TGCAGCGTTGCCCGCTCTGGCACTGAAGCTTTCTTT,CSVARSGTEAFF,few,TRBV29-1,NA,TRBJ1-1
TGCAGTGCTAGTACTCAGGGGGCTCATACGCAGTATTTT,CSASTQGAHTQYF,NA,TRBV20-1,TRBD1,TRBJ2-3
TGTGCCAGCAGCCAAAGTTGGCAGCAAGAGACCCAGTACTTC,CASSQSWQQETQYF,NA,TRBV3-1,NA,TRBJ2-5
TGCAGTGTCAGACACGGTTTCTACGAGCAGTACTTC,CSVRHGFYEQYF,NA,TRBV20-1,NA,TRBJ2-7
TGTGCCAGCAAGGGTTCGGTCGGTGAGCAGTTCTTC,CASKGSVGEQFF,NA,TRBV28,NA,TRBJ2-1
TGTGCCAGCACCCGCACAGGCAGCACAGATACGCAGTATTTT,CASTRTGSTDTQYF,NA,TRBV7-9,NA,TRBJ2-3
TGTGCCAGCAGACTGTGGACTAGCGGGAGCAATGAGCAGTTCTTC,CASRLWTSGSNEQFF,NA,TRBV12-3/TRBV12-4,TRBD2,TRBJ2-1
TGCAGCGTTGTGCTTCGGGGAGCGAACACTGAAGCTTTCTTT,CSVVLRGANTEAFF,NA,TRBV29-1,NA,TRBJ1-1
TGCAGTGCCCTTATCCTGGGGCCCGGAAACCCAGATACGCAGTATTTT,CSALILGPGNPDTQYF,NA,TRBV20-1,NA,TRBJ2-3
TGCGCCAGCAGTCCAACTAGCGGGGGCGCAGAGACCCAGTACTTC,CASSPTSGGAETQYF,once,TRBV10-1,TRBD2,TRBJ2-5
TGTGCCTGGAGTGGAATAGCGGGTATAGATACGCAGTATTTT,CAWSGIAGIDTQYF,NA,TRBV30,TRBD2,TRBJ2-3
TGCAGTGCCCCGGGGAATACGAACACTGAAGCTTTCTTT,CSAPGNTNTEAFF,many,TRBV20-1,NA,TRBJ1-1
TGTGCCAGCAGGGGACAGGGTGGCGCCTACGAGCAGTACTTC,CASRGQGGAYEQYF,NA,TRBV7-2,TRBD1,TRBJ2-7
TGTGCCAGCTCCGGGACAGGGGCCAATGAGCAGTTCTTC,CASSGTGANEQFF,few,TRBV21-1,NA,TRBJ2-1